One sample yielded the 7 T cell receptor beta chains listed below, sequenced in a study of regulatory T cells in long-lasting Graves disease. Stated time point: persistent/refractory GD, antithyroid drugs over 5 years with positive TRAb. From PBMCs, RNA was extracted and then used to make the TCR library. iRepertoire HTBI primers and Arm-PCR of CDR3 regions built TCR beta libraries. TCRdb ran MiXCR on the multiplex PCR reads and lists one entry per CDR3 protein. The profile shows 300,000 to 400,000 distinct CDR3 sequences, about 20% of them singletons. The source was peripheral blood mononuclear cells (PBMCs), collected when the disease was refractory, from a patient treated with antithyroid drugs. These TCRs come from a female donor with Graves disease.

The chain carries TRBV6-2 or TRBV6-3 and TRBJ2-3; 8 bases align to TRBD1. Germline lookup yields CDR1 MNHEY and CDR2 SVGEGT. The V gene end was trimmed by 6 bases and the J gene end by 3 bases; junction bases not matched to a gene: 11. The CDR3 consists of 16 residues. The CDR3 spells CASSQGRTGITDTQYF. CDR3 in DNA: TGTGCCAGCAGCCAGGGACGGACAGGGATTACAGATACGCAGTATTTT.

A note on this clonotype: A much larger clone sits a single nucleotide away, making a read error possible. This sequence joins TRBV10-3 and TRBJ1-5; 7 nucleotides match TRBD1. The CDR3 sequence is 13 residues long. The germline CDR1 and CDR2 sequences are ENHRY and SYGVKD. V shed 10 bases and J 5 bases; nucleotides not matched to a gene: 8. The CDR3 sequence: CATGQAGYQPQHF. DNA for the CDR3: TGTGCCACCGGACAGGCCGGTTATCAGCCCCAGCATTTT.

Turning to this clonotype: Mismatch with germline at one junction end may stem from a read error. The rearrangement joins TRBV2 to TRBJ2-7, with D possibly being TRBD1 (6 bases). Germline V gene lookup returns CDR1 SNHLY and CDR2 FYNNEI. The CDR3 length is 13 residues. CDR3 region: CASASRQEIEQCF. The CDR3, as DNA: TGTGCCAGCGCCTCGCGACAGGAGATTGAGCAGTGCTTC. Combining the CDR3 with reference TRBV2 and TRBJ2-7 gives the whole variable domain EPEVTQTPSHQVTQMGQEVILRCVPISNHLYFYWYRQILGQKVEFLVSFYNNEISEKSEIFDDQFSVERPDGSNFTLKIRSTKLEDSAMYFCASASRQEIEQCFGPGTRLTVT.

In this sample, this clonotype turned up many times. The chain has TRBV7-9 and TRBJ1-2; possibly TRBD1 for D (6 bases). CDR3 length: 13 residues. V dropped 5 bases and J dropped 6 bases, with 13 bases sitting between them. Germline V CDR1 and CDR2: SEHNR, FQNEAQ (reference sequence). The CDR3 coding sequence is TGTGCCAGCAGCAGGGGGGGGGCCCATGGCTACACCTTC. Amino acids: CASSRGGAHGYTF.

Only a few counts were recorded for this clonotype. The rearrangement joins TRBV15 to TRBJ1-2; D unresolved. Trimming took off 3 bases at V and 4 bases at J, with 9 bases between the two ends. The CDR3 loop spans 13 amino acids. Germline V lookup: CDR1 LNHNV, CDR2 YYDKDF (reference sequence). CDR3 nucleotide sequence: TGTGCCACCAGCAGGGAGTCCCTCTATGGCTACACCTTC. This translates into CATSRESLYGYTF.

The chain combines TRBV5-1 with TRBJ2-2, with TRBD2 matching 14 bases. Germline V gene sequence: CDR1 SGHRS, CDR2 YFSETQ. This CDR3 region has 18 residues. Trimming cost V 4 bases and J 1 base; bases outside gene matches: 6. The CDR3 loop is CASSPGLAGAMNTGELFF. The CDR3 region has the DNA TGCGCCAGCAGCCCGGGACTAGCGGGGGCGATGAACACCGGGGAGCTGTTTTTT.

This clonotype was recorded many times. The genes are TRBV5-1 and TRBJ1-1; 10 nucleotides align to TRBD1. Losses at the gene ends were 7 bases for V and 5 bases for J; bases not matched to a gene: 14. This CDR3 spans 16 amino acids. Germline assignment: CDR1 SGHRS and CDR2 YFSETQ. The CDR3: CASARDRGLKGTEAFF. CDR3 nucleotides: TGCGCCAGCGCCCGGGACAGGGGCCTCAAAGGGACTGAAGCTTTCTTT.